This T cell receptor beta chain is from a study of cytomegalovirus exposure and HLA in healthy donors. The ends lost 4 bases at V and 6 bases at J; junction bases unmatched: 3. The V gene's germline CDR1 is MNHEY and CDR2 SMNVEV (reference sequence). The CDR3 totals 14 residues. Use of 60 Vbeta and 13 Jbeta primers characterized the PCR. The method was immunoSEQ multiplex PCR; TCRdb's version includes in-frame clones alone and lacks a portion of them. The sample has some 190,000 clones; around 82% are singletons. Sequencing was performed on PBMCs. The receptor comes from a man between 18 and 35 years old in good health and CMV-seronegative. The chain combines TRBV27 with TRBJ1-6; 7 bases are shared with TRBD1. The CDR3 bases are TGTGCCAGCAGTTCCGGGACAGCTAATTCACCCCTCCACTTT. Its protein product is CASSSGTANSPLHF.